Below are 14 T cell receptor beta chains sequenced from a single sample in a study of blood T cell repertoires in COVID-19. Libraries were prepared by immunoSEQ multiplex PCR; TCRdb keeps only in-frame clonotypes and omits some of them. In the table there are a few hundred thousand clones, about nine tenths of which are singletons. Sequencing was carried out using peripheral blood. Receptor source: a woman aged 55-69 years with acute or convalescent COVID-19.

The rearrangement uses TRBV7-9 and TRBJ1-4; TRBD1 aligns across 9 bases. The CDR3 contains 18 residues. V dropped 2 bases and J dropped 2; count of bases not matched to a gene: 9. Looked up from germline, CDR1 is SEHNR and CDR2 is FQNEAQ (reference sequence). CDR3: CASSLSVDRGRTNEKLFF. The CDR3 DNA sequence: TGTGCCAGCAGCTTATCCGTGGACAGGGGCCGGACTAATGAAAAACTGTTTTTT.

V is TRBV7-9 and J is TRBJ1-3; D is perhaps TRBD1 (6 bases). CDR1 and CDR2 (germline): SEHNR, FQNEAQ (reference sequence). V was trimmed by 5 bases and J by 3 bases, leaving 11 bases between them. The CDR3 sequence is 14 residues long. The CDR3 DNA reads TGTGCCAGCAGCGCGGACAGCATTGGAAACACCATATATTTT. This encodes CASSADSIGNTIYF.

The chain joins TRBV6-6 to TRBJ1-5; possibly TRBD1 for D (5 bases). This CDR3 is built from 16 residues. V dropped 5 bases and J dropped 2 bases, with 16 bases sitting between them. From germline, CDR1 is MNHNY and CDR2 SVGAGI (reference sequence). The CDR3 spells CASSRSAREGNQPQHF. The CDR3 bases are TGTGCCAGCAGTCGAAGCGCCAGGGAGGGCAATCAGCCCCAGCATTTT.

V and J are TRBV11-1 and TRBJ1-3, with D unclear. The CDR3 runs to 14 residues. The V end lost 3 bases, the J end lost 0 bases, and 6 bases lay between the germline ends. Germline V CDR1 and CDR2: SGHAT, FQDESV (reference sequence). In DNA, the CDR3 is TGTGCCAGCAGCTTCCGGGACTCTGGAAACACCATATATTTT. It codes for CASSFRDSGNTIYF.

This chain joins TRBV4-2 and TRBJ2-3; 10 bases are shared with TRBD1. With V trimmed by 6 bases and J by 4 bases, 4 bases remained unmatched. CDR3 length equals 14 residues. Germline values: CDR1 LGHNA, CDR2 YNFKEQ. CDR3: CASSRQGASDTQYF. The CDR3 DNA sequence: TGTGCCAGCAGTCGACAGGGGGCTTCAGATACGCAGTATTTT.

The genes are TRBV28 and TRBJ2-6, with D perhaps matching TRBD2 (5 bases). The CDR3 is 16 amino acids. Germline lookup yields CDR1 MDHEN and CDR2 SYDVKM. The V and J ends lost 8 bases and 0 bases respectively, with 14 bases between them. The CDR3 DNA reads as TGTGCCAGCGTCGGCGGACTGCCCTCTGGGGCCAACGTCCTGACTTTC. Translating gives CASVGGLPSGANVLTF.

The chain carries TRBV7-9 and TRBJ2-7; TRBD1 matches at 9 bases. Germline CDR1 reads SEHNR; CDR2 reads FQNEAQ (reference sequence). CDR3 length equals 15 residues. After removal of 5 bases from V and 7 bases from J, the junction contained 12 bases not matched to a gene. In DNA, the CDR3 is TGTGCCAGCAGCCTCTCCCGGGACAGGGATCAAGAGCAGTACTTC. Amino acid sequence: CASSLSRDRDQEQYF.

The chain recombines TRBV27 with TRBJ1-2, with TRBD1 as a possible D gene (5 bases). The CDR3 consists of 12 residues. V was cut by 6 bases and J by 8 bases, with 13 bases left in between. Germline loops: CDR1 MNHEY, CDR2 SMNVEV (reference sequence). The CDR3 nucleotides are TGTGCCAGCAGGGCGCGGGGGGTCGGCTACACCTTC. Translating it yields CASRARGVGYTF.

The chain uses TRBV18 and TRBJ2-5; 7 nucleotides match TRBD2. V lost 3 bases, J lost 5 bases, and 6 bases stayed unmatched. The germline CDR1 and CDR2 sequences are KGHSH and LQKENI. The CDR3 spans 14 residues. CDR3 in amino acids: CASSPERGGETQYF. In nucleotides, the CDR3 is TGTGCCAGCTCACCGGAGCGGGGAGGGGAGACCCAGTACTTC.

This clone has only one observation. The rearrangement joins TRBV5-1 to TRBJ2-4; 14 positions match TRBD2. Germline V gene sequence: CDR1 SGHRS, CDR2 YFSETQ. The CDR3 extends over 16 amino acids. V shed 0 bases, J shed 6 bases, and the junction held 2 bases outside the gene matches. The CDR3 nucleotides are TGCGCCAGCAGCTTGGCGGGACTAGCGGGAGTAAACATTCAGTACTTC. As protein: CASSLAGLAGVNIQYF.

This chain connects TRBV7-8 to TRBJ1-2, with D unclear. The CDR3 sequence is 14 residues long. Germline-derived CDR1 and CDR2 are SGHVS and FQNEAQ. Trimming removed 6 bases from V and 2 bases from J, with 13 bases in between. The CDR3 is CASSLEGRNYGYTF. As DNA, the CDR3 is TGTGCCAGCAGTCTAGAGGGCAGAAACTATGGCTACACCTTC.

The chain combines TRBV5-6 with TRBJ1-6; 7 bases are shared with TRBD1. The V gene's germline CDR1 is SGHDT and CDR2 YYEEEE. After removal of 2 bases from V and 7 bases from J, the junction contained 6 bases not matched to a gene. The CDR3 extends over 15 amino acids. DNA of the CDR3: TGTGCCAGCAGCTTTGAGAGACAGGGAAATTCACCCCTCCACTTT. This gives the protein CASSFERQGNSPLHF.

The genes are TRBV7-2 and TRBJ2-1, with D maybe TRBD2 (6 bases). Trimming took 4 bases from V and 1 from J, leaving 11 bases between them. CDR1 is SGHTA, CDR2 FQGNSA, per germline. CDR3 length equals 15 residues. The CDR3 is CASSSGLHSYNEQFF. The DNA for the CDR3 is TGTGCCAGCAGCTCGGGACTGCATTCCTACAATGAGCAGTTCTTC. The variable domain in full, completed from reference TRBV7-2 and TRBJ2-1, reads GAGVSQSPSNKVTEKGKDVELRCDPISGHTALYWYRQSLGQGLEFLIYFQGNSAPDKSGLPSDRFSAERTGGSVSTLTIQRTQQEDSAVYLCASSSGLHSYNEQFFGPGTRLTVL.

V is TRBV5-5 and J is TRBJ2-3; D is possibly TRBD1 (5 bases). This CDR3 is built from 15 residues. Germline-derived CDR1 and CDR2 are SGHKS and YYEKEE (reference sequence). Between the trimmed V and J ends, which lost 4 bases and 0 bases, there was a span of 12 bases. The CDR3 sequence: CASSGWQGSTDTQYF. CDR3 in DNA: TGTGCCAGCAGCGGATGGCAGGGTAGCACAGATACGCAGTATTTT. The full variable domain, with the rest looked up from reference TRBV5-5 and TRBJ2-3, is DAGVTQSPTHLIKTRGQQVTLRCSPISGHKSVSWYQQVLGQGPQFIFQYYEKEERGRGNFPDRFSARQFPNYSSELNVNALLLGDSALYLCASSGWQGSTDTQYFGPGTRLTVL.